This TCR beta chain was recorded in a study of identical twins. Findings and limits, study-wide: The study found weaker excess twin sharing in beta out-of-frame sequences. Out-of-frame alpha sequences common to twins exhibited a surplus of low generation probability. Invariant cells of the MAIT and iNKT types might have partly distorted the zero-insertion analyses.

This clonotype was observed a handful of times. Antigen specificity is unknown. TCRdb ran MiXCR on the 5' RACE reads and lists one entry per CDR3 protein. The sample lists 700,000 or so distinct CDR3 sequences, around 8.6% occurring once. Germline CDR1 is SGHRS and CDR2 is YFSETQ. CDR3 length: 17 amino acids. V trimming: 6 bases; J trimming: 3 bases; junction bases outside the gene matches: 15. These data are also associated with another study on yellow fever vaccine responses in identical twins.

The clonotype was recovered from a young woman in good health. The chain has TRBV5-1 and TRBJ1-1, with 9 nucleotides matching TRBD1. Material for sequencing was PBMCs. The CDR3 DNA reads as TGCGCCAGCACCCCCCCGAGGACAGGGGAGGGTGACACTGAAGCTTTCTTT. Protein: CASTPPRTGEGDTEAFF.